The rows below give T cell receptor beta chains drawn from one sample of a study of blood T cell repertoires in COVID-19. TCRdb's table, derived via immunoSEQ multiplex PCR, lists solely in-frame clones and lacks some. Of tens of thousands of clones in the sample, about 85% were seen once. The source material was peripheral blood. These receptors originate from a woman of 80 years or more with COVID-19, enrolled during active disease. Both conserved end residues are part of each CDR3. Fields, in order: D gene, J gene, clone size, V gene, CDR3 DNA, CDR3 protein. D genes are given only for firm matches. Rows give clone size only sometimes, using once, few, many, or a class for an expanded clone.

D gene: -; J gene: TRBJ1-2; clone size: few; V gene: TRBV12-3/TRBV12-4; CDR3 DNA: TGTGCCAGCAGTTTAAGGGGATCTCATGGCTACACCTTC; CDR3 protein: CASSLRGSHGYTF
D gene: TRBD1; J gene: TRBJ2-3; clone size: -; V gene: TRBV5-1; CDR3 DNA: TGCGCCAGCAGCTTCACAGGGGGTAGCACAGATACGCAGTATTTT; CDR3 protein: CASSFTGGSTDTQYF
D gene: -; J gene: TRBJ2-7; clone size: -; V gene: TRBV12-3/TRBV12-4; CDR3 DNA: TGTGCCAGCAGTTTTGCTACGTCCTACGAGCAGTACTTC; CDR3 protein: CASSFATSYEQYF
D gene: TRBD2; J gene: TRBJ2-1; clone size: -; V gene: TRBV3-1/TRBV3-2; CDR3 DNA: TGTGCCAGCAGCCCGACTAGCGGGTCTCAAAATGAGCAGTTCTTC; CDR3 protein: CASSPTSGSQNEQFF
D gene: TRBD1; J gene: TRBJ1-1; clone size: -; V gene: TRBV2; CDR3 DNA: TGTGCCAGCAGTGTCCGGGACAGGGCCAACACTGAAGCTTTCTTT; CDR3 protein: CASSVRDRANTEAFF
D gene: -; J gene: TRBJ2-3; clone size: -; V gene: TRBV3-1/TRBV3-2; CDR3 DNA: TGTGCCAGCAGCCAACGCGGGGGCACAGATACGCAGTATTTT; CDR3 protein: CASSQRGGTDTQYF
D gene: -; J gene: TRBJ1-5; clone size: -; V gene: TRBV12-3/TRBV12-4; CDR3 DNA: TGTGCCAGCAGTTCATACGGGGAGGATCCCCAGCATTTT; CDR3 protein: CASSSYGEDPQHF
D gene: -; J gene: TRBJ2-6; clone size: -; V gene: TRBV5-1; CDR3 DNA: TGCGCCAGCAGCTTAGGAGGGGGCCAAGCTGGGGCCAACGTCCTGACTTTC; CDR3 protein: CASSLGGGQAGANVLTF
D gene: -; J gene: TRBJ1-5; clone size: -; V gene: TRBV5-6; CDR3 DNA: TGTGCCAGCAGCTTCAGGACTCTCAATCAGCCCCAGCATTTT; CDR3 protein: CASSFRTLNQPQHF
D gene: -; J gene: TRBJ1-3; clone size: few; V gene: TRBV30; CDR3 DNA: TGTGCCTGGAGTGGGCTGGGACAAGCTGGAAACACCATATATTTT; CDR3 protein: CAWSGLGQAGNTIYF
D gene: TRBD1; J gene: TRBJ2-3; clone size: -; V gene: TRBV18; CDR3 DNA: TGTGCCAGCTCAGCAACCGGGACAGGCCCCACAGATACGCAGTATTTT; CDR3 protein: CASSATGTGPTDTQYF
D gene: TRBD1; J gene: TRBJ1-5; clone size: -; V gene: TRBV5-1; CDR3 DNA: TGCGCCAGCAGCTTGGGACAGGGGGAAAATCAGCCCCAGCATTTT; CDR3 protein: CASSLGQGENQPQHF
D gene: TRBD2; J gene: TRBJ2-4; clone size: -; V gene: TRBV6-5; CDR3 DNA: TGTGCCAGCTCTACGGGACTAGTAGCCAAAAACATTCAGTACTTC; CDR3 protein: CASSTGLVAKNIQYF
D gene: TRBD1; J gene: TRBJ1-4; clone size: few; V gene: TRBV2; CDR3 DNA: TGTGCCAGCAGGCCACAGGGGACGAGGGGAGAAAAACTGTTTTTT; CDR3 protein: CASRPQGTRGEKLFF
D gene: TRBD1; J gene: TRBJ2-7; clone size: -; V gene: TRBV5-1; CDR3 DNA: TGCGCCAGCAGCTCGGACAGGGGCCGTGGCGAGCAGTACTTC; CDR3 protein: CASSSDRGRGEQYF
D gene: -; J gene: TRBJ1-5; clone size: -; V gene: TRBV7-9; CDR3 DNA: TGTGCCAGCAGCTCGGGATTTAATCAGCCCCAGCATTTT; CDR3 protein: CASSSGFNQPQHF
D gene: TRBD1; J gene: TRBJ1-5; clone size: -; V gene: TRBV6-5; CDR3 DNA: TGTGCCAGCAGCGGACAGGGGAGGCAGCCCCAGCATTTT; CDR3 protein: CASSGQGRQPQHF
D gene: TRBD2; J gene: TRBJ2-1; clone size: -; V gene: TRBV3-1/TRBV3-2; CDR3 DNA: TGTGCCAGCAGCCCGGGACTAGCGGGGCGCCCTCCAAGCTCCTACAATGAGCAGTTCTTC; CDR3 protein: CASSPGLAGRPPSSYNEQFF